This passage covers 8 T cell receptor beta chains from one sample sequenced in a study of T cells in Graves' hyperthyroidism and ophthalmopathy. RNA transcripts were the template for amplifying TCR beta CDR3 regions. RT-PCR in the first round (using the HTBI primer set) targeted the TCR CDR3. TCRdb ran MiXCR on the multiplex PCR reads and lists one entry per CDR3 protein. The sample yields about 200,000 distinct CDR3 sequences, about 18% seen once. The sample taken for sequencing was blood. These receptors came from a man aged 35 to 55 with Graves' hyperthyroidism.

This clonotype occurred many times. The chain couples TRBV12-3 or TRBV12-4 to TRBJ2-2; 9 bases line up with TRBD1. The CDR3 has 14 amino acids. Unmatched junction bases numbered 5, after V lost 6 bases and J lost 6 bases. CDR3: CASSGDRGAGELFF. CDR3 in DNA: TGTGCCAGCAGCGGAGACAGGGGGGCCGGGGAGCTGTTTTTT.

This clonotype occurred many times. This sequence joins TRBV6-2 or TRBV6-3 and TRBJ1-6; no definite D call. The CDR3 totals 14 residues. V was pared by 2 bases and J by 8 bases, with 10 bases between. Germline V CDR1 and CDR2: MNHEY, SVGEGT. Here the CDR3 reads CASSYAGLDSPLHF. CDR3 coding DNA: TGTGCCAGCAGTTACGCCGGGCTGGATTCACCCCTCCACTTT.

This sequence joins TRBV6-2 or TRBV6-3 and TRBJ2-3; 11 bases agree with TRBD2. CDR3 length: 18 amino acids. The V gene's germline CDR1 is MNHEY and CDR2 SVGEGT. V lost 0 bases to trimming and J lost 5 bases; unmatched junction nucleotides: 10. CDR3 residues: CASSYSIPPSGGQDTQYF. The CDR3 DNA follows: TGTGCCAGCAGTTACTCGATACCCCCTAGCGGGGGGCAAGATACGCAGTATTTT.

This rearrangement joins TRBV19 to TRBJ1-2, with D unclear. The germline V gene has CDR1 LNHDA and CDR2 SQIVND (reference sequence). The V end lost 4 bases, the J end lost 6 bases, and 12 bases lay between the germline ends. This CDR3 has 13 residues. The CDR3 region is CASSKWTLDGYTF. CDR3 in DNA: TGTGCCAGTAGTAAATGGACCCTGGATGGCTACACCTTC. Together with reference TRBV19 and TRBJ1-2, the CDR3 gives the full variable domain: DGGITQSPKYLFRKEGQNVTLSCEQNLNHDAMYWYRQDPGQGLRLIYYSQIVNDFQKGDIAEGYSVSREKKESFPLTVTSAQKNPTAFYLCASSKWTLDGYTFGSGTRLTVV.

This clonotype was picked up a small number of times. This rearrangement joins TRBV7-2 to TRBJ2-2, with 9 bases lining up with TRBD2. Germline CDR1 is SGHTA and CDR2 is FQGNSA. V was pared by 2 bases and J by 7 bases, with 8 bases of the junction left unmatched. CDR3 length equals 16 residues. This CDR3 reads CASSLYAGGRIGELFF. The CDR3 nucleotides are TGTGCCAGCAGCTTATACGCGGGGGGGCGGATCGGGGAGCTGTTTTTT.

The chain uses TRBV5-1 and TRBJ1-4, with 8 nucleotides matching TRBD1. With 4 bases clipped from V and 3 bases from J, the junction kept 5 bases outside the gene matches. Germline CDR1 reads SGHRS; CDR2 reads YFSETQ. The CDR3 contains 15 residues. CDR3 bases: TGCGCCAGCAGCAAAACAGGGGGGCCTAATGAAAAACTGTTTTTT. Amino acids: CASSKTGGPNEKLFF.

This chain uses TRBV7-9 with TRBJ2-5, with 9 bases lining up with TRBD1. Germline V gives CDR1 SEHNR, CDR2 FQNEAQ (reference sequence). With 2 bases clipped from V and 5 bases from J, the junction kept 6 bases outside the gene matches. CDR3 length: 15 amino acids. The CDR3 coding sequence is TGTGCCAGCAGCTTACCACAGGGGGCCTTTGAGACCCAGTACTTC. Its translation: CASSLPQGAFETQYF.

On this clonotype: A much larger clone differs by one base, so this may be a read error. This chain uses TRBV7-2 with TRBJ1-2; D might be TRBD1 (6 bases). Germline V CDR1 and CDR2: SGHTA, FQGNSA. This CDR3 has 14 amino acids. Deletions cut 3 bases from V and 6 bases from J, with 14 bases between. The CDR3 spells CASSFGQQYHGYTF. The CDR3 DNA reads TGTGCCAGCAGCTTCGGACAGCAGTACCATGGCTACACCTTC. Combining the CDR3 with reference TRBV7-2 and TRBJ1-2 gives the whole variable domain GAGVSQSPSNKVTEKGKDVELRCDPISGHTALYWYRQSLGQGLEFLIYFQGNSAPDKSGLPSDRFSAERTGGSVSTLTIQRTQQEDSAVYLCASSFGQQYHGYTFGSGTRLTVV.